This entry is about one T cell receptor (beta chain). The method was immunoSEQ multiplex PCR; TCRdb's version includes in-frame clones alone and lacks a portion of them. The sample lists fewer than 120,000 clones, over 75% occurring once. The sample belongs to a study of control samples from healthy donors and cancer patients. This clonotype was obtained from an older woman with lung cancer. The sample taken for sequencing was PBMCs.

The CDR3 DNA reads as TGTGCCAGCCTGAGAGGGGGTCTTAACTATGGCTACACCTTC. Residues: CASLRGGLNYGYTF. This chain uses TRBV18 with TRBJ1-2; possible D gene TRBD1, 6 bases. The V gene lost 8 bases and the J gene lost 1 base, with 14 bases spanning the gap. The CDR3 has 14 amino acids. Germline V gives CDR1 KGHSH, CDR2 LQKENI.